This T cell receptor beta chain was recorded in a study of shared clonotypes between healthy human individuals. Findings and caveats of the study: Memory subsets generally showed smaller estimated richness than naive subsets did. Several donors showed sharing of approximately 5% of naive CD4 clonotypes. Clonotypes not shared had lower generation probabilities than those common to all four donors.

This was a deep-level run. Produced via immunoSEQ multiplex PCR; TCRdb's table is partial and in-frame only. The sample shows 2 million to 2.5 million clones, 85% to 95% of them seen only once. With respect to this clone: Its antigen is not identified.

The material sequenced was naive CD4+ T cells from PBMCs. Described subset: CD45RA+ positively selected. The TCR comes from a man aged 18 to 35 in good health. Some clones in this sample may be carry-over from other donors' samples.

The DNA of the CDR3 is TGTGCCAGCAGCTTAATAGTCAACTATGGCTACACCTTC. Translating gives CASSLIVNYGYTF. This chain uses TRBV7-9 with TRBJ1-2; D remains unclear. This CDR3 has 13 residues. The ends were cut back, 2 bases at V and 2 bases at J, with 6 bases in the middle. Germline-derived CDR1 and CDR2 are SEHNR and FQNEAQ (reference sequence).